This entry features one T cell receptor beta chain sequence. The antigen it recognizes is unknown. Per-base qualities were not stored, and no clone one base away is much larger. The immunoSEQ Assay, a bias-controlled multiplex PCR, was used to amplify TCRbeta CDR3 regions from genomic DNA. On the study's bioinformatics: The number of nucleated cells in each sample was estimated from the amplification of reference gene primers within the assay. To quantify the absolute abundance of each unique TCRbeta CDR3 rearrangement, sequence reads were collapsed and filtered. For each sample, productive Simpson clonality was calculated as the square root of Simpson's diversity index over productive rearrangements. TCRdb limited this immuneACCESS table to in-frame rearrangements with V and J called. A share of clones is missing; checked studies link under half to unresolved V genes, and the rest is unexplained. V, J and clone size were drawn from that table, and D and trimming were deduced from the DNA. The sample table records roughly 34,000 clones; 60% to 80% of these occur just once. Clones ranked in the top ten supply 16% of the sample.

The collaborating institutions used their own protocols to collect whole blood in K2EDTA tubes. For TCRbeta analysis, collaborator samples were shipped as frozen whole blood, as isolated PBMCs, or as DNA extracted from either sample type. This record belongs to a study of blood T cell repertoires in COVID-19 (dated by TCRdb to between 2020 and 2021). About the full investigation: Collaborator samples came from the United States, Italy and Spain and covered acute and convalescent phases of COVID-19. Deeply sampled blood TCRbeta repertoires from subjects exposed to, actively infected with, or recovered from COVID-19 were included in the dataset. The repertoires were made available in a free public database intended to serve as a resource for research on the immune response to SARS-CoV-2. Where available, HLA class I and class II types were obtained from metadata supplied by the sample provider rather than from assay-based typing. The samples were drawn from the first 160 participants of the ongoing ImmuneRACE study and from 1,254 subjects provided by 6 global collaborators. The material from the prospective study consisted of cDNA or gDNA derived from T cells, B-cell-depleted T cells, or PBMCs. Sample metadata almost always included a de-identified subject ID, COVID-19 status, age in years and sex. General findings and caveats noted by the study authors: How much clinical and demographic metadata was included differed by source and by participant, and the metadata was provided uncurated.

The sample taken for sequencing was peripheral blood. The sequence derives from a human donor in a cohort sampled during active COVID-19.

The bases read TGCAGTGCTCCAGGACAGGATGGCTACACCTTC. The encoded protein is CSAPGQDGYTF. The V and J genes are TRBV20-1 and TRBJ1-2, with 7 middle bases fitting TRBD1. Taken from the germline V gene (reference sequence), the CDR1 and CDR2 loops are DFQATT and SNEGSKA. From its cysteine to its phenylalanine, the CDR3 spans 11 amino acids. CDR3 DNA is the only sequence kept; it has 33 bases, read in frame from the first base. The germline V end is reduced by 5 bases and the J end by 6 bases; junction bases left unmatched: 3.